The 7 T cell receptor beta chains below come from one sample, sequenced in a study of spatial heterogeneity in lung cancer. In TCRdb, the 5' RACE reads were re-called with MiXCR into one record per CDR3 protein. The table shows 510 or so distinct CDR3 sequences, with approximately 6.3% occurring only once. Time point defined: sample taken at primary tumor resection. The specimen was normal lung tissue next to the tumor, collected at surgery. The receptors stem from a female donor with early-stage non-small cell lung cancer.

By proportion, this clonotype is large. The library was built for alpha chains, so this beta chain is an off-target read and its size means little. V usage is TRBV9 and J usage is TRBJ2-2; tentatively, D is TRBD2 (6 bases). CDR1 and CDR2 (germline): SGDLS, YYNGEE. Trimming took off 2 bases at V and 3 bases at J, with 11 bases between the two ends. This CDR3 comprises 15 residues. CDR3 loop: CASSVGSGYTGELFF. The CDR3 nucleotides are TGTGCCAGCAGCGTTGGCAGCGGGTACACCGGGGAGCTGTTTTTT.

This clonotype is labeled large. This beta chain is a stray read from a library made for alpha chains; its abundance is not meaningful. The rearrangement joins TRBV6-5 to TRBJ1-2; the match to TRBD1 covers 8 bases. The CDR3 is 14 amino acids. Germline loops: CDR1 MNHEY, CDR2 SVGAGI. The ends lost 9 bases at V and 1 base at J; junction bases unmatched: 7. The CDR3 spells CASRWTGSNYGYTF. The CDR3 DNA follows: TGTGCCAGTAGATGGACAGGGAGTAACTATGGCTACACCTTC.

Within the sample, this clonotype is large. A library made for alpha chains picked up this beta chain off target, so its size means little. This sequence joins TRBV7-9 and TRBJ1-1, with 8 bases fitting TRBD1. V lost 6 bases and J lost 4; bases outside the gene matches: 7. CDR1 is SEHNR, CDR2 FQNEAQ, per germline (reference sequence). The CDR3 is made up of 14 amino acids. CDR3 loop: CASSLNTGGTEAFF. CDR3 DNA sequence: TGTGCCAGCAGTCTAAATACAGGGGGCACTGAAGCTTTCTTT.

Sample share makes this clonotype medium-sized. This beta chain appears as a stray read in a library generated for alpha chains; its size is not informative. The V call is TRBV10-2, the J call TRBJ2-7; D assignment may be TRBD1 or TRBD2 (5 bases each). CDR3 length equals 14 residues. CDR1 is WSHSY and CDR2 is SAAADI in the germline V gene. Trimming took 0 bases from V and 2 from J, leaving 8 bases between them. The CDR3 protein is CASSESGAPYEQYF. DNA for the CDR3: TGCGCCAGCAGTGAGTCCGGGGCTCCCTACGAGCAGTACTTC.

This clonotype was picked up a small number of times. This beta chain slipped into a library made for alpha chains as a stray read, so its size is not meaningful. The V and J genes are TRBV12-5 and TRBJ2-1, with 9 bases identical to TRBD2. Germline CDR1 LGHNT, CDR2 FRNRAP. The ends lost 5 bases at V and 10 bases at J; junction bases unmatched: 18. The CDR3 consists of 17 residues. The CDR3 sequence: CASGAPGGGGAFREQFF. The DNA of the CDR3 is TGTGCTAGTGGTGCTCCCGGGGGCGGGGGGGCCTTCAGGGAGCAGTTCTTC.

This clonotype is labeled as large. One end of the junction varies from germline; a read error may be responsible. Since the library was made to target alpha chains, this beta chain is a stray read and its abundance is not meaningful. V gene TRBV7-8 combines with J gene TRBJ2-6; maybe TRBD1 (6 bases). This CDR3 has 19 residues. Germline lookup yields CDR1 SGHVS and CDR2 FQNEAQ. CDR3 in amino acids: CASSARTASRLSGANVLTF. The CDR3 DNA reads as TGTGCCAGCAGCGCCCGGACAGCCTCAAGGCTCTCTGGAGCCAACGTCCTGACTTTC.

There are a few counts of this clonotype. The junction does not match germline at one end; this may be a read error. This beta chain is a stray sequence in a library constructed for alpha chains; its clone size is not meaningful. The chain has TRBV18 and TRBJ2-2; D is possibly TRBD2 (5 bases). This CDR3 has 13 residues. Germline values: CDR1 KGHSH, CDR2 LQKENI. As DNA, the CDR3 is TGTGCCAGCTCACCAGGTCCGACCGGGGAGCCGTTTTTT. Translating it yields CASSPGPTGEPFF.